These 28 T cell receptor beta chains were sequenced from one sample in a study of Ad26.COV2.S vaccination and SARS-CoV-2 variants (dated by TCRdb to about 2021). The library was built by means of the immunoSEQ multiplex PCR assay. This immuneACCESS table, as held by TCRdb, lists in-frame sequences with V and J called but not all clones. Of the missing ones, under half trace to an unresolved V gene in checked studies; the others have no known cause. In this sample the table shows roughly 300,000 clones, roughly 90% of which occur a single time. The ten largest clones add up to about 6.4% of the sample. Per the publication, the treatment or condition label means: approximately 18 received Ad26.COV2.S at low or high dose, single or two shots; about 5 received placebo; per-sample allocation not given. For vaccine and placebo recipients, the sequenced repertoires came from samples collected on day 63 after the first injection.

Source: peripheral blood, taken in a trial of Ad26.COV2.S vaccine versus placebo. The origin of the receptors is a person between 18 and 65 years old who received the Ad26.COV2.S COVID-19 vaccine or a placebo.

This clone was recorded once. This chain uses TRBV5-1 with TRBJ2-1, with 7 nucleotides matching TRBD1. The trim removed 3 bases at V and 5 bases at J, leaving 8 bases unmatched. CDR1 is SGHRS and CDR2 is YFSETQ in the germline V gene. This CDR3 spans 15 amino acids. CDR3 DNA sequence: TGCGCCAGCAGCTCATCACAGGGGAGCAACAATGAGCAGTTCTTC. Encoded protein: CASSSSQGSNNEQFF.

The V call is TRBV9, the J call TRBJ1-3, with TRBD1 identical over 10 bases. The ends lost 0 bases at V and 10 bases at J; junction bases unmatched: 4. The CDR3 spans 14 residues. Germline V lookup: CDR1 SGDLS, CDR2 YYNGEE. The CDR3 DNA sequence: TGTGCCAGCAGCGTAGGAGGACAGGGGGAAACCATATATTTT. Translating it yields CASSVGGQGETIYF.

The V call is TRBV30, the J call TRBJ1-5; possibly TRBD1 for D (5 bases). Looked up from germline, CDR1 is GTSNPN and CDR2 is SVGIG (reference sequence). The germline V and J ends were trimmed by 4 bases and 0 bases, with 10 bases remaining between them. The CDR3 runs 14 residues. Here the CDR3 DNA reads TGTGCCTGGAAGGCAGGGTCTAGCAATCAGCCCCAGCATTTT. Its protein product is CAWKAGSSNQPQHF.

The chain recombines TRBV29-1 with TRBJ2-5; the match to TRBD2 covers 7 bases. This CDR3 is built from 14 residues. V shed 4 bases and J 3 bases; nucleotides not matched to a gene: 8. CDR1 and CDR2 (germline): SQVTM, ANQGSEA. The CDR3 protein is CSVALSGGKETQYF. Written as DNA, the CDR3 is TGCAGCGTTGCCCTGTCGGGAGGAAAAGAGACCCAGTACTTC.

The V and J genes are TRBV7-3 and TRBJ2-1; 9 bases match TRBD2. Germline lookup yields CDR1 SGHTA and CDR2 FQGTGA. The CDR3 sequence is 14 residues long. Germline trimming cut 5 bases from V and 5 bases from J; bases unmatched to any gene: 4. The CDR3 nucleotides read TGTGCCAGCAGCCCTGGACTAGCGAACAATGAGCAGTTCTTC. It specifies CASSPGLANNEQFF.

J is TRBJ2-7 and V is TRBV3-1 (or the pseudogene TRBV3-2); no definite D call. Looked up from germline, CDR1 is LGHDT and CDR2 is YNNKEL (reference sequence). The CDR3 totals 15 residues. Trimming pared 1 base from V and 4 bases from J, leaving 14 bases between. CDR3 protein: CASSQGVLGPYEQYF. The CDR3 DNA is TGTGCCAGCAGCCAAGGAGTTCTAGGGCCATACGAGCAGTACTTC.

V usage is TRBV11-3 and J usage is TRBJ2-7, with 9 positions matching TRBD1. The V segment lost 6 bases and the J segment 1 base; nucleotides outside the gene matches: 4. CDR1 and CDR2 (germline): SGHNT, YENEEA. The CDR3 covers 14 residues. The CDR3 sequence: CASSPGQGSYEQYF. The CDR3, as DNA: TGTGCCAGCAGTCCAGGACAGGGGTCCTACGAGCAGTACTTC.

The V call is TRBV29-1, the J call TRBJ1-5; D gene unclear. The length of the CDR3 is 12 residues. The germline V gene has CDR1 SQVTM and CDR2 ANQGSEA. Trimming cost V 4 bases and J 6 bases, with 10 bases left between them. In DNA, the CDR3 is TGCAGCGTTGTGACCTGGGGTCAGCCCCAGCATTTT. This gives the protein CSVVTWGQPQHF.

The V call is TRBV19, the J call TRBJ1-3, with TRBD1 as a possible D gene (6 bases). Germline-derived CDR1 and CDR2 are LNHDA and SQIVND (reference sequence). The V end lost 7 bases, the J end lost 0 bases, and 16 bases lay between the germline ends. The CDR3 has 16 residues. The DNA for the CDR3 is TGTGCCAGTATCCCGGGGGCAGGGAACTCTGGAAACACCATATATTTT. This encodes CASIPGAGNSGNTIYF.

Turning to this clone: The same CDR3 arises from other DNA sequences in this sample as well. CDR3 sequence: CAWSVGREYEQYF. CDR3 DNA: TGTGCCTGGAGTGTTGGAAGGGAATACGAGCAGTACTTC. The gene calls are TRBV30 and TRBJ2-7; D is undetermined. The CDR3 loop spans 13 amino acids. Germline CDR1 and CDR2: GTSNPN and SVGIG (reference sequence). The ends were cut back, 0 bases at V and 4 bases at J, with 10 bases in the middle.

With respect to this clone: The sample has other DNA sequences that encode this CDR3 too. The J gene is TRBJ2-1, the V gene TRBV7-9, with 8 positions matching TRBD1. Trimming took 8 bases from V and 3 from J; bases not matched to a gene: 0. The V gene's germline CDR1 is SEHNR and CDR2 FQNEAQ (reference sequence). This CDR3 has 12 amino acids. The CDR3: CASGQGYNEQFF. CDR3 nucleotides: TGTGCCAGCGGACAGGGCTACAATGAGCAGTTCTTC.

This chain uses TRBV30 with TRBJ1-2; possibly TRBD1 for D (6 bases). The CDR3 is 14 amino acids. Germline assignment: CDR1 GTSNPN and CDR2 SVGIG (reference sequence). Trimming left V 2 bases short and J 7 bases short, with 17 bases between. The CDR3 sequence: CAWSQGLESGGYTF. CDR3 bases: TGTGCCTGGAGTCAGGGGCTCGAGTCGGGTGGCTACACCTTC.

As for this clone: One end of the junction fails to match germline, which may point to a read error. The chain uses TRBV3-1 (or the pseudogene TRBV3-2) and TRBJ2-7; D is uncertain. The germline V gene encodes CDR1 LGHDT and CDR2 YNNKEL (reference sequence). The CDR3 has 11 amino acids. CDR3 sequence (DNA): TGTGCCAGCAGCCAAGTTGGGAACTGGGCCTTC. Translating it yields CASSQVGNWAF.

The chain links TRBV5-4 to TRBJ2-5; 8 bases line up with TRBD2. The CDR3 length is 14 residues. The germline gives CDR1 SGHNT, CDR2 YYREEE (reference sequence). After removal of 3 bases from V and 1 base from J, the junction contained 2 bases not matched to a gene. The DNA of the CDR3 is TGTGCCAGCAGCTCGACTAGCGTCCAAGAGACCCAGTACTTC. Protein sequence: CASSSTSVQETQYF. Combining the CDR3 with reference TRBV5-4 and TRBJ2-5 gives the whole variable domain ETGVTQSPTHLIKTRGQQVTLRCSSQSGHNTVSWYQQALGQGPQFIFQYYREEENGRGNFPPRFSGLQFPNYSSELNVNALELDDSALYLCASSSTSVQETQYFGPGTRLLVL.

The chain carries TRBV5-4 and TRBJ1-4, with 7 bases fitting TRBD1. The V segment lost 1 base and the J segment 5 bases; nucleotides outside the gene matches: 5. The CDR3 spans 15 residues. Germline V gene sequence: CDR1 SGHNT, CDR2 YYREEE (reference sequence). In DNA, the CDR3 is TGTGCCAGCAGCTTGATGGGACAGAAAAATGAAAAACTGTTTTTT. Residues: CASSLMGQKNEKLFF.

This clone was counted a single time. The genes are TRBV5-5 and TRBJ2-2; 7 bases agree with TRBD2. The germline CDR1 and CDR2 sequences are SGHKS and YYEKEE (reference sequence). J lost 6 bases, V lost 1 base, and 9 bases had no gene match. The CDR3 is 16 amino acids. The chain's CDR3 is CASSLSGARSSGELFF. The CDR3 DNA is TGTGCCAGCAGCTTGAGCGGGGCCCGTTCCTCCGGGGAGCTGTTTTTT.

The chain uses TRBV19 and TRBJ1-1, with a weak D call TRBD1 (5 bases). The germline V gene encodes CDR1 LNHDA and CDR2 SQIVND (reference sequence). This CDR3 spans 13 amino acids. V lost 8 bases, J lost 1 base, and 11 bases lay in between. This chain's CDR3 is CASRTRRNTEAFF. CDR3 sequence (DNA): TGTGCCAGTCGGACACGTCGGAACACTGAAGCTTTCTTT.

V and J are TRBV7-3 and TRBJ2-2; either TRBD1 or TRBD2 may supply D (5 bases each). This CDR3 is built from 17 residues. CDR1 and CDR2 from the germline V gene are SGHTA and FQGTGA. Trimming removed 3 bases at V and 4 bases at J, with 18 bases between. CDR3 coding DNA: TGTGCCAGCAGCTTTCGACCGGCCGGTGGGGGCACCGGGGAGCTGTTTTTT. Its translation is CASSFRPAGGGTGELFF.

The chain joins TRBV20-1 to TRBJ2-3, with 10 bases that match TRBD2. Germline values: CDR1 DFQATT, CDR2 SNEGSKA (reference sequence). V shed 3 bases, J shed 0 bases, and the junction held 6 bases outside the gene matches. The length of the CDR3 is 16 residues. CDR3 sequence (DNA): TGCAGTGCTAGTCCGCCTAGCGGGGGTAGCACAGATACGCAGTATTTT. This gives the protein CSASPPSGGSTDTQYF.

This clone was seen once. The chain has TRBV6-5 and TRBJ1-1; D might be TRBD1 (6 bases). The length of the CDR3 is 15 residues. Trimming left V 2 bases short and J 1 base short, with 11 bases between. Germline CDR1 reads MNHEY; CDR2 reads SVGAGI. Written as DNA, the CDR3 is TGTGCCAGCAGTTACAGACAGGCGCGGAACACTGAAGCTTTCTTT. This codes for CASSYRQARNTEAFF.

This clone appeared a few times. The V call is TRBV11-3, the J call TRBJ2-7; no clear D. Trimming took off 0 bases at V and 3 bases at J, with 6 bases between the two ends. This CDR3 has 13 amino acids. CDR1 is SGHNT and CDR2 is YENEEA in the germline V gene. The CDR3 sequence: CASSLDLDYEQYF. The CDR3 nucleotides are TGTGCCAGCAGCTTAGATCTAGACTACGAGCAGTACTTC.

The J gene is TRBJ1-4, the V gene TRBV19; D might be TRBD1 (6 bases). Per the germline V gene, CDR1 is LNHDA and CDR2 is SQIVND (reference sequence). This CDR3 contains 12 residues. Trimming cost V 7 bases and J 7 bases, with 10 bases left between them. CDR3 DNA sequence: TGTGCCAGTAACAAACAGGGTGAAAAACTGTTTTTT. This codes for CASNKQGEKLFF.

This chain connects TRBV28 to TRBJ2-1; D remains unclear. The CDR3 extends over 11 amino acids. The V and J ends lost 8 bases and 4 bases respectively, with 6 bases between them. In germline, CDR1 is MDHEN, CDR2 SYDVKM. This CDR3 reads CASPPYNEQFF. The CDR3 nucleotides read TGTGCCAGCCCCCCTTACAATGAGCAGTTCTTC.

This clone was observed a few times. The rearrangement links TRBV7-2 to TRBJ1-4, with a weak D call TRBD1 (5 bases). The CDR3 is 15 residues long. Germline CDR1 reads SGHTA; CDR2 reads FQGNSA. V lost 3 bases and J lost 3, with 11 bases in between. The CDR3 sequence is CASSLWGSPNEKLFF. The CDR3 DNA reads as TGTGCCAGCAGCTTGTGGGGCAGCCCTAATGAAAAACTGTTTTTT.

The chain couples TRBV30 to TRBJ2-3, with D unclear. Trimming removed 7 bases from V and 8 bases from J, with 13 bases in between. In germline, CDR1 is GTSNPN, CDR2 SVGIG (reference sequence). The CDR3 loop spans 11 amino acids. In nucleotides, the CDR3 is TGTGCCTCATCCTCCTTGGGTACGCAGTATTTT. Amino acid sequence: CASSSLGTQYF.

The CDR3 bases are TGTGCCAGCAGTTACGTCCGGGGAACGAACACCGGGGAGCTGTTTTTT. It translates to CASSYVRGTNTGELFF. J is TRBJ2-2 and V is TRBV6-5, with D perhaps TRBD2 (5 bases). CDR1 and CDR2 from the germline V gene are MNHEY and SVGAGI. The V end was cut by 2 bases, the J end by 0 bases, with 10 bases between. There are 16 residues in the CDR3.

The rearrangement links TRBV7-9 to TRBJ2-1; TRBD2 matches 8 bases. The CDR3 extends over 18 amino acids. In germline, CDR1 is SEHNR, CDR2 FQNEAQ (reference sequence). Unmatched junction bases numbered 14, after V lost 5 bases and J lost 2 bases. CDR3: CASSPLSGKQWAYNEQFF. The DNA of the CDR3 is TGTGCCAGCAGCCCCCTTAGCGGGAAACAGTGGGCCTACAATGAGCAGTTCTTC.

The chain combines TRBV9 with TRBJ2-2; D is perhaps TRBD1 (5 bases). The V gene's germline CDR1 is SGDLS and CDR2 YYNGEE. This CDR3 region has 15 residues. V was pared by 0 bases and J by 3 bases, with 9 bases between. CDR3 DNA: TGTGCCAGCAGCGTAGGGCAGGGTGACACCGGGGAGCTGTTTTTT. It encodes CASSVGQGDTGELFF. Together with reference TRBV9 and TRBJ2-2, the CDR3 gives the full variable domain: DSGVTQTPKHLITATGQRVTLRCSPRSGDLSVYWYQQSLDQGLQFLIQYYNGEERAKGNILERFSAQQFPDLHSELNLSSLELGDSALYFCASSVGQGDTGELFFGEGSRLTVL.